The 4 T cell receptor beta chains listed next were all sequenced from one sample in a study of post-analysis software for immune sequencing data. Study-wide findings and caveats: Among four to six TRBV segments more frequent in patients than controls were TRBV5-6, TRBV5-1 and TRBV20-1.

For these receptors, no antigen is known. Carried by the TCR beta cDNA libraries were unique molecular identifiers. TCRdb itself ran the PCR reads through MiXCR, one entry per CDR3 protein. Among 170,000 or so distinct CDR3 sequences, approximately 31% were seen once, and the ten largest hold less than 1.6%. The sample was blood. The receptors shown here come from a girl between 5 and 17 years old with multiple sclerosis.

About this clonotype: This sequence may be a read error, since a much larger clone differs from it by one base. The V call is TRBV20-1, the J call TRBJ2-1, with 10 bases lining up with TRBD2. Germline CDR1 is DFQATT and CDR2 is SNEGSKA (reference sequence). The CDR3 spans 14 residues. V lost 5 bases, J lost 1 base, and 2 bases stayed unmatched. The CDR3 coding sequence is TGCAGTGCTTTGACTAGCGGGTCCTACAATGAGCAGTTCTTC. Protein product: CSALTSGSYNEQFF.

This clonotype was counted a few times. This chain uses TRBV7-2 with TRBJ1-5, with 10 bases lining up with TRBD1. Germline assignment: CDR1 SGHTA and CDR2 FQGNSA. The CDR3 has 16 amino acids. Trimming cost V 5 bases and J 6 bases; bases outside gene matches: 10. This chain's CDR3 is CASSPETGGMSQPQHF. CDR3 coding DNA: TGTGCCAGCAGCCCGGAGACAGGGGGCATGAGTCAGCCCCAGCATTTT.

This clonotype was picked up a small number of times. The chain joins TRBV10-3 to TRBJ1-2; no reliable D call. The CDR3 runs to 17 residues. V was pared by 0 bases and J by 0 bases, with 14 bases between. The germline V gene has CDR1 ENHRY and CDR2 SYGVKD. CDR3 nucleotides: TGTGCCATCAGTGAGTCGTTTGTAACAGAGACTAACTATGGCTACACCTTC. Amino acids: CAISESFVTETNYGYTF.

DNA of the CDR3: TGTGCCAGCAGTCCCTCAGCAGTCTATGGCTACACCTTC. Translating it yields CASSPSAVYGYTF. The rearrangement joins TRBV12-3 or TRBV12-4 to TRBJ1-2; no reliable D call. The CDR3 sequence is 13 residues long. Trimming removed 5 bases at V and 4 bases at J, with 11 bases between.